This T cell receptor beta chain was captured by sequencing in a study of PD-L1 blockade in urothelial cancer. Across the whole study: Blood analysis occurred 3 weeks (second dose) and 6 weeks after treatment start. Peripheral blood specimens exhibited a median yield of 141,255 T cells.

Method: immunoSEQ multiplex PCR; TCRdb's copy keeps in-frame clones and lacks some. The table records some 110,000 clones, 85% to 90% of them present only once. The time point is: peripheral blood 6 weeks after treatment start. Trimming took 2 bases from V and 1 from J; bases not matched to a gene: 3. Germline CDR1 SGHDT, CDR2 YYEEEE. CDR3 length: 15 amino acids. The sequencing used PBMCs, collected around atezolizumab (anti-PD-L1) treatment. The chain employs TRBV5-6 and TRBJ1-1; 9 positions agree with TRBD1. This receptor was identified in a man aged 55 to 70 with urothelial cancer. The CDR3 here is CASSLQGARNTEAFF. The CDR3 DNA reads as TGTGCCAGCAGCTTACAGGGGGCAAGGAACACTGAAGCTTTCTTT.